A selection of T cell receptor beta chains follows, all from one sample in a study of T cells in localized non-small cell lung cancer. This table comes from immunoSEQ multiplex PCR, and its TCRdb copy is limited to in-frame clones, with some not included. The sample contains 9,700 or so clones, around two fifths of which appear only once. The material sequenced was lymph node tissue, taken before any cancer treatment. The receptors here all came from a woman aged 35 to 70 with stage I lung adenocarcinoma. The CDR3 runs from the conserved cysteine through the conserved F or W. A D gene is named only where the DNA matches it firmly. Some rows have no size entry. The others give once, few or many, or a class for an expanded clone.

d_call: NA
j_call: TRBJ2-1
clone_size: few
v_call: TRBV2
cdr3_nt: TGTGCCAGCAAGGAGGGGGCCTCTTACAATGAGCAGTTCTTC
cdr3_aa: CASKEGASYNEQFF

d_call: TRBD1
j_call: TRBJ2-7
clone_size: NA
v_call: TRBV9
cdr3_nt: TGTGCCAGCAGTAGACAAGGACAGGGCAGAGAGCAGTACTTC
cdr3_aa: CASSRQGQGREQYF

d_call: NA
j_call: TRBJ1-1
clone_size: NA
v_call: TRBV6-8
cdr3_nt: TGTGCCAGCAGTGTATGGTCGGGGAACACTGAAGCTTTCTTT
cdr3_aa: CASSVWSGNTEAFF

d_call: NA
j_call: TRBJ2-3
clone_size: NA
v_call: TRBV29-1
cdr3_nt: TGCAGCGGTGGAGAGAGCACAGATACGCAGTATTTT
cdr3_aa: CSGGESTDTQYF

d_call: NA
j_call: TRBJ2-7
clone_size: NA
v_call: TRBV12-5
cdr3_nt: TGTGCTAGTGGTTTGCACGGATCCTACGAGCAGTACTTC
cdr3_aa: CASGLHGSYEQYF

d_call: TRBD1
j_call: TRBJ2-3
clone_size: NA
v_call: TRBV6-4
cdr3_nt: TGTGCTAGCAATACAGGGGGTAGCACAGATACGCAGTATTTT
cdr3_aa: CASNTGGSTDTQYF

d_call: NA
j_call: TRBJ1-3
clone_size: few
v_call: TRBV9
cdr3_nt: TGTGCCAGCAGCTTATCGCAATACTCTGGAAACACCATATATTTT
cdr3_aa: CASSLSQYSGNTIYF

d_call: TRBD2
j_call: TRBJ2-3
clone_size: NA
v_call: TRBV29-1
cdr3_nt: TGCAGCGTTGAATTAACTAGCGGGGGGCGAGAGGCAGATACGCAGTATTTT
cdr3_aa: CSVELTSGGREADTQYF

d_call: TRBD1
j_call: TRBJ1-1
clone_size: few
v_call: TRBV6-8
cdr3_nt: TGTGCCAGCAGTTACTCGGGACAGGGTTATGTCACTGAAGCTTTCTTT
cdr3_aa: CASSYSGQGYVTEAFF

d_call: NA
j_call: TRBJ2-7
clone_size: NA
v_call: TRBV6-8
cdr3_nt: TGTGCCAGCAGTTACTCCTCCGGGACCACCTACGAGCAGTACTTC
cdr3_aa: CASSYSSGTTYEQYF

d_call: NA
j_call: TRBJ1-2
clone_size: NA
v_call: TRBV29-1
cdr3_nt: TGCAGCGTTGAAGTGTATTCCACATATGGCTACACCTTC
cdr3_aa: CSVEVYSTYGYTF

d_call: NA
j_call: TRBJ1-5
clone_size: NA
v_call: TRBV19
cdr3_nt: TGTGCCAGTAGTATAGATGCTAACGCAATCAAGCCCCAGCATTTT
cdr3_aa: CASSIDANAIKPQHF

d_call: TRBD2
j_call: TRBJ2-7
clone_size: few
v_call: TRBV6-8
cdr3_nt: TGTGCCAGCAGCCCGGCGGGAGGGCCCTACGAGCAGTACTTC
cdr3_aa: CASSPAGGPYEQYF

d_call: NA
j_call: TRBJ1-1
clone_size: NA
v_call: TRBV19
cdr3_nt: TGTGCCAGTAGTACCCCCACACAGAACACTGAAGCTTTCTTT
cdr3_aa: CASSTPTQNTEAFF

d_call: NA
j_call: TRBJ1-6
clone_size: few
v_call: TRBV10-2
cdr3_nt: TGCGCCAGCAGTGAAGGGGGGAAATCACCCCTCCACTTT
cdr3_aa: CASSEGGKSPLHF

d_call: NA
j_call: TRBJ2-3
clone_size: NA
v_call: TRBV10-3
cdr3_nt: TGTGCCATCAGTAACCCTCGGTCCGCGGACAGCAACACAGATACGCAGTATTTT
cdr3_aa: CAISNPRSADSNTDTQYF

d_call: TRBD2
j_call: TRBJ2-2
clone_size: few
v_call: TRBV6-8
cdr3_nt: TGTGCCAGCAGTTACTCGAACCGGAGACTAGCCGACGGGGAGCTGTTTTTT
cdr3_aa: CASSYSNRRLADGELFF

d_call: NA
j_call: TRBJ1-6
clone_size: few
v_call: TRBV11-3
cdr3_nt: TGTGCCAGCAGCTTATTACCTCTGGATTCACCCCTCCACTTT
cdr3_aa: CASSLLPLDSPLHF

d_call: NA
j_call: TRBJ1-4
clone_size: few
v_call: TRBV6-8
cdr3_nt: TGTGCCAGCAGTTCTCAATCCGGGACTCCCCGAAGGGAAAAACTGTTTTTT
cdr3_aa: CASSSQSGTPRREKLFF

d_call: NA
j_call: TRBJ2-3
clone_size: NA
v_call: TRBV5-1
cdr3_nt: TGCGCCAGCAGCTTCCTACAGCCCTCTACAGATACGCAGTATTTT
cdr3_aa: CASSFLQPSTDTQYF

d_call: NA
j_call: TRBJ2-1
clone_size: NA
v_call: TRBV30
cdr3_nt: TGTGCCTGGAACCAAGTGCTGAATGAGCAGTTCTTC
cdr3_aa: CAWNQVLNEQFF

d_call: NA
j_call: TRBJ1-2
clone_size: NA
v_call: TRBV1
cdr3_nt: TGCGCCAGCAGCCAAGATAACGGCTATGGCTACACCTTC
cdr3_aa: CASSQDNGYGYTF

d_call: NA
j_call: TRBJ1-3
clone_size: few
v_call: TRBV7-5
cdr3_nt: TGTGCCAGCAGCCATTTGGACAGGGCCTCCTCCTCTGGAAACACCATATATTTT
cdr3_aa: CASSHLDRASSSGNTIYF

d_call: TRBD1
j_call: TRBJ1-1
clone_size: NA
v_call: TRBV30
cdr3_nt: TGTGCCTGGAGAGTGACAGGGACCAACACTGAAGCTTTCTTT
cdr3_aa: CAWRVTGTNTEAFF

d_call: NA
j_call: TRBJ1-5
clone_size: few
v_call: TRBV7-5
cdr3_nt: TGTGCCAGCAGCTTAGGTCGGGTGGCCGGGCAGCCCCAGCATTTT
cdr3_aa: CASSLGRVAGQPQHF

d_call: NA
j_call: TRBJ1-3
clone_size: few
v_call: TRBV9
cdr3_nt: TGTGCCAGCAGCGGCGTAAGTCCTGGAAACACCATATATTTT
cdr3_aa: CASSGVSPGNTIYF

d_call: NA
j_call: TRBJ1-1
clone_size: medium-sized
v_call: TRBV11-3
cdr3_nt: TGTGCCAGCAGCTTGGAATCCCAGAACACTGAAGCTTTCTTT
cdr3_aa: CASSLESQNTEAFF

d_call: NA
j_call: TRBJ1-4
clone_size: NA
v_call: TRBV19
cdr3_nt: TGTGCCAGTAGTCCCCACAGGGACCCAACTAATGAAAAACTGTTTTTT
cdr3_aa: CASSPHRDPTNEKLFF

d_call: NA
j_call: TRBJ2-3
clone_size: NA
v_call: TRBV2
cdr3_nt: TGTGCCAGCAGTGAAGTAGACACAGATACGCAGTATTTT
cdr3_aa: CASSEVDTDTQYF

d_call: TRBD2
j_call: TRBJ2-7
clone_size: few
v_call: TRBV11-3
cdr3_nt: TGTGCCAGCAGCTTAGGGGGGGGTGTCGGTTTCGAGCAGTACTTC
cdr3_aa: CASSLGGGVGFEQYF

d_call: NA
j_call: TRBJ2-5
clone_size: once
v_call: TRBV5-1
cdr3_nt: TGCGCCAGCAGCTTGGAGGGGGGCCTGGAGACCCAGTACTTC
cdr3_aa: CASSLEGGLETQYF

d_call: NA
j_call: TRBJ1-4
clone_size: few
v_call: TRBV2
cdr3_nt: TGTGCCAGCACCCGACGGAGCAATGAAAAACTGTTTTTT
cdr3_aa: CASTRRSNEKLFF

d_call: NA
j_call: TRBJ1-1
clone_size: NA
v_call: TRBV10-2
cdr3_nt: TGCGCCAGCAGTGAGGCGGGAGACACTGAAGCTTTCTTT
cdr3_aa: CASSEAGDTEAFF

d_call: NA
j_call: TRBJ2-5
clone_size: few
v_call: TRBV11-3
cdr3_nt: TGTGCCAGCAGCTTATGGGGGGGCCAAGCTGGGCCCACTCCGGAGACCCAGTACTTC
cdr3_aa: CASSLWGGQAGPTPETQYF

d_call: TRBD2
j_call: TRBJ2-1
clone_size: once
v_call: TRBV19
cdr3_nt: TGTGCCAGTAGTATAGGGGCGGCTAGCGGGGGGTATTACAATGAGCAGTTCTTC
cdr3_aa: CASSIGAASGGYYNEQFF

d_call: NA
j_call: TRBJ2-7
clone_size: NA
v_call: TRBV19
cdr3_nt: TGTGCCAGTAGTACTAGAGGACAGTTACGCGAGCAGTACTTC
cdr3_aa: CASSTRGQLREQYF

d_call: TRBD1
j_call: TRBJ1-2
clone_size: NA
v_call: TRBV11-3
cdr3_nt: TGTGCCAGCAGCTTAGGGTCAGGGGGCGCCTATGGCTACACCTTC
cdr3_aa: CASSLGSGGAYGYTF

d_call: NA
j_call: TRBJ1-1
clone_size: NA
v_call: TRBV29-1
cdr3_nt: TGCAGCGCCGGACAGATGAACACTGAAGCTTTCTTT
cdr3_aa: CSAGQMNTEAFF

d_call: TRBD2
j_call: TRBJ2-7
clone_size: NA
v_call: TRBV6-8
cdr3_nt: TGTGCCAGCAGACCCGGACTAGCGGGGTCCTCCGAGCAGTACTTC
cdr3_aa: CASRPGLAGSSEQYF

d_call: NA
j_call: TRBJ2-7
clone_size: few
v_call: TRBV30
cdr3_nt: TGTGCCTGGAGTGTAAGGGGGGGCTCGAGGGAGCAGTACTTC
cdr3_aa: CAWSVRGGSREQYF

d_call: NA
j_call: TRBJ2-7
clone_size: NA
v_call: TRBV9
cdr3_nt: TGTGCCAGCGGGCAAGGGAACTACGAGCAGTACTTC
cdr3_aa: CASGQGNYEQYF

d_call: NA
j_call: TRBJ2-2
clone_size: NA
v_call: TRBV18
cdr3_nt: TGTGCCAGCTCACCACGGCGGGCCCTCGGAGACACCGGGGAGCTGTTTTTT
cdr3_aa: CASSPRRALGDTGELFF

d_call: TRBD1
j_call: TRBJ1-4
clone_size: NA
v_call: TRBV9
cdr3_nt: TGTGCCAGCAGTGAGTTGATAGGACAGGGAGAAAAACTGTTTTTT
cdr3_aa: CASSELIGQGEKLFF

d_call: NA
j_call: TRBJ2-3
clone_size: few
v_call: TRBV11-3
cdr3_nt: TGTGCCAGCAGCAGAATCGAGCGCAGGGCTAGCACAGATACGCAGTATTTT
cdr3_aa: CASSRIERRASTDTQYF

d_call: NA
j_call: TRBJ1-2
clone_size: NA
v_call: TRBV19
cdr3_nt: TGTGCCAGTACGCGGGAAGGAGTTGGCTACACCTTC
cdr3_aa: CASTREGVGYTF

d_call: TRBD1
j_call: TRBJ1-5
clone_size: NA
v_call: TRBV15
cdr3_nt: TGTGCCACCAGCAGAGAGGGACGGGCAGGGGGCAATCAGCCCCAACATTTT
cdr3_aa: CATSREGRAGGNQPQHF

d_call: NA
j_call: TRBJ2-2
clone_size: few
v_call: TRBV6-1
cdr3_nt: TGTGCCAGCAGTGAAGGGACAGACACCGGGGAGCTGTTTTTT
cdr3_aa: CASSEGTDTGELFF

d_call: TRBD1
j_call: TRBJ2-7
clone_size: few
v_call: TRBV6-8
cdr3_nt: TGTGCCAGCAGTTACAGGGGGCAGGTCTACGAGCAGTACTTC
cdr3_aa: CASSYRGQVYEQYF

d_call: NA
j_call: TRBJ2-7
clone_size: NA
v_call: TRBV29-1
cdr3_nt: TGCAGCGTTGCAGGGGTCGTCCCCTACGAGCAGTACTTC
cdr3_aa: CSVAGVVPYEQYF